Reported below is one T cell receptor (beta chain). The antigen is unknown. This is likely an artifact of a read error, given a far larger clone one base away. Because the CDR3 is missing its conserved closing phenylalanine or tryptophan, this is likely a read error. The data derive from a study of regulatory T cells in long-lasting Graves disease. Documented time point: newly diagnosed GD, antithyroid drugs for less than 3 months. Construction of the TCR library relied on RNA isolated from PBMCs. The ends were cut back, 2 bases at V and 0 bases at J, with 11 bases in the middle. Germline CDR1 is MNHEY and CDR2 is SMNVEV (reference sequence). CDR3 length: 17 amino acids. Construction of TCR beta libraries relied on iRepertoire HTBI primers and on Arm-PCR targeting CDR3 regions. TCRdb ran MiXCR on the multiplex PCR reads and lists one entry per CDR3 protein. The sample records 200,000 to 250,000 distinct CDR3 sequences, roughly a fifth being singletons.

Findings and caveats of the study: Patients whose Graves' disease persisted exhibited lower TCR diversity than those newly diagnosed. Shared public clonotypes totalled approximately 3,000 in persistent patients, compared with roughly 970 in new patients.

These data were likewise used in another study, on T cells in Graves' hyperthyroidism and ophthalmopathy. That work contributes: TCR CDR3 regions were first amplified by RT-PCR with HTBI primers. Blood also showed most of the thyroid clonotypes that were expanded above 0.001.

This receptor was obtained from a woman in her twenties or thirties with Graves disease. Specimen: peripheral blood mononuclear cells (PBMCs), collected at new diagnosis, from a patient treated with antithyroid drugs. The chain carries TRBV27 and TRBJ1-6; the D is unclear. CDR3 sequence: CASSLGVGSSYNSPLHL. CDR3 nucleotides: TGTGCCAGCAGTTTAGGGGTGGGGAGCTCCTATAATTCACCCCTCCACCTT.